This T cell receptor (beta chain) comes out of a study of OX40 agonist ivuxolimab in advanced cancers. Study at large: Dose-escalation patients had hepatocellular carcinoma, melanoma, renal cell or head and neck cancer. Study results and limitations: Within 6 weeks, CD4+ and CD8+ blood T cells expanded clonally at 0.1 to 3.0 mg/kg. Patients who responded partially at 0.1-3.0 mg/kg showed clonal expansion ranking among the lowest.

Data came from immunoSEQ multiplex PCR; TCRdb stores just in-frame clones and leaves some out. The sample includes 90,000 or so clones, 89% of them seen just once. Drawing of blood for sampling happened at baseline, at cycle 4 day 1, and at cycle 7 day 1. Concerning this clone itself: Its antigen is as yet unknown.

Germline V CDR1 and CDR2: LNHNV, YYDKDF (reference sequence). The CDR3 totals 13 residues. Trimming cost V 0 bases and J 7 bases, with 10 bases left between them. The sample was CD4+ or CD8+ T cells sorted from blood, taken in a trial of the OX40 agonist ivuxolimab. The TCR comes from an adult with an advanced solid tumor such as melanoma, head and neck, liver or kidney cancer. The genes are TRBV15 and TRBJ2-7; D is undetermined. In DNA, the CDR3 is TGTGCCACCAGCAGAGACGCTATGGGGGAGCAGTACTTC. This sequence encodes CATSRDAMGEQYF.